This T cell receptor (beta chain) was sequenced for a study of identical twins. A word on this clonotype: Its antigen is undetermined.

This CDR3 region has 13 residues. The V and J ends lost 9 bases and 1 base respectively, with 12 bases between them. One entry per CDR3 protein, called by TCRdb with MiXCR from the 5' RACE reads. This sample has over 500,000 distinct CDR3 sequences; about 20% occur once, and the top ten carry 0.8% to 1%. Overall study results and limits: Abundant beta clonotypes from cord blood had fewer insertions, unlike memory repertoires, which showed none. It was possible that invariant MAIT and iNKT cells partly confounded the zero-insertion analyses.

These data also formed part of another study, on T cells expressing NK-cell markers. That source reports: TCR beta repertoires came from sorted CD3+CD56+NKG2C+, CD3+CD56+NKG2C- and CD3+CD56-NKG2C+ T cells. Each of 6 or 7 donors carried dominant NKG2C+ clonotypes accounting for roughly 1.0-7.0% of CD8+ T cells.

Sequencing input: CD4+ T cells sorted from blood. This chain links TRBV12-3 or TRBV12-4 with TRBJ1-1; possible D gene TRBD1, 5 bases. The receptor comes from a woman under 30 in good health. The CDR3 loop reads CARQDRSNTEAFF. The CDR3, as DNA: TGTGCCAGACAGGACCGATCGAACACTGAAGCTTTCTTT.